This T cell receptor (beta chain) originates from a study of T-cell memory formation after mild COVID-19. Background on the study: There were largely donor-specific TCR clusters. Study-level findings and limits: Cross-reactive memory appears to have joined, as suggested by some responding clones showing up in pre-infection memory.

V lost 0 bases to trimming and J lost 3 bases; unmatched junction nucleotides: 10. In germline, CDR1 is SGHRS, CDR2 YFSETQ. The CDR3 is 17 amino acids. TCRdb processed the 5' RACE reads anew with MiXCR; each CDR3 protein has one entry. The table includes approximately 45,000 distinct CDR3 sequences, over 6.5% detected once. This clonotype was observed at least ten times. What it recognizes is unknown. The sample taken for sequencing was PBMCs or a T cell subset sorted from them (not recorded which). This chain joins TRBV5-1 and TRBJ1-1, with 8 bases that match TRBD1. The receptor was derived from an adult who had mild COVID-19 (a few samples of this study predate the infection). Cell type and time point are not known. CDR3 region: CASSLGLGTGVHTEAFF. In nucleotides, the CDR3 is TGCGCCAGCAGCTTGGGTTTGGGGACAGGCGTCCACACTGAAGCTTTCTTT.